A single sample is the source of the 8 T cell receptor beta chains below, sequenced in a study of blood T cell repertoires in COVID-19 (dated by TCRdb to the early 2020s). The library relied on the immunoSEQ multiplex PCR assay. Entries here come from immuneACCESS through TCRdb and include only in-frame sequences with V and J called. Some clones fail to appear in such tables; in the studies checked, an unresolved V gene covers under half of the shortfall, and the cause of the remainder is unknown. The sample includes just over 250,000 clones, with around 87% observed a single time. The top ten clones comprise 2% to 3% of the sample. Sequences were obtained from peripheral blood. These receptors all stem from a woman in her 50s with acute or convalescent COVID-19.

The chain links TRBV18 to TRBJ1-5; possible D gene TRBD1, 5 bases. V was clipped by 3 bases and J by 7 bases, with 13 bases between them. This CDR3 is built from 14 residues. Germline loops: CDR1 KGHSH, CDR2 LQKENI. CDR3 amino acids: CASSPGGVRQPQHF. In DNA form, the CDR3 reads TGTGCCAGCTCACCTGGGGGGGTGAGACAGCCCCAGCATTTT.

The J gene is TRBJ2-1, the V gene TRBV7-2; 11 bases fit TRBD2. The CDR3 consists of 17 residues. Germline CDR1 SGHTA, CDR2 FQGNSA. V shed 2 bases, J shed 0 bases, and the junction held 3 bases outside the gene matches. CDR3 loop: CASSLLGLAVSYNEQFF. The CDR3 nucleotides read TGTGCCAGCAGCTTACTGGGACTAGCGGTCTCCTACAATGAGCAGTTCTTC.

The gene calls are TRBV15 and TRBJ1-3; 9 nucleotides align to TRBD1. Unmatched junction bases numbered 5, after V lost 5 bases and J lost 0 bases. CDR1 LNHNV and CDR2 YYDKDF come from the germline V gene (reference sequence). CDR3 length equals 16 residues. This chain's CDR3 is CATSPGTGSSGNTIYF. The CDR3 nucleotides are TGTGCCACCAGCCCCGGGACAGGGAGCTCTGGAAACACCATATATTTT.

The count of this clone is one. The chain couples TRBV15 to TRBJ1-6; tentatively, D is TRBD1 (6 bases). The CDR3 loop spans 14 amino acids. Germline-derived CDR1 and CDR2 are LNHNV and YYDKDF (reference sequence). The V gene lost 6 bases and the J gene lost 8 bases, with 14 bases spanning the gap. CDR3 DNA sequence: TGTGCCACCAGTCCCAAGACAGGCTATTCACCCCTCCACTTT. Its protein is CATSPKTGYSPLHF. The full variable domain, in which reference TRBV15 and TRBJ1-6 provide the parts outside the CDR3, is DAMVIQNPRYQVTQFGKPVTLSCSQTLNHNVMYWYQQKSSQAPKLLFHYYDKDFNNEADTPDNFQSRRPNTSFCFLDIRSPGLGDTAMYLCATSPKTGYSPLHFGNGTRLTVT.

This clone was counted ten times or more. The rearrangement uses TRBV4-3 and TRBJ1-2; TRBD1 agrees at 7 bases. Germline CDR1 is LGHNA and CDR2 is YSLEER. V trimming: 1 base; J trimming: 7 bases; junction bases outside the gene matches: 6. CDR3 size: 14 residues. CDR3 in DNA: TGCGCCAGCAGCCAAGGTGAGGGGGCAGGTGGCTACACCTTC. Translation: CASSQGEGAGGYTF.

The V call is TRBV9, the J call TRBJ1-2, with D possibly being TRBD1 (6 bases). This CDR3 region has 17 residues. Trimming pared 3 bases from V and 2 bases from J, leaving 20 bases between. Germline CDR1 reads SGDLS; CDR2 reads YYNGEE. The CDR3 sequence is CASSDKPSGQENYGYTF. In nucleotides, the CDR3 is TGTGCCAGCAGCGACAAACCGTCGGGACAAGAAAACTATGGCTACACCTTC.

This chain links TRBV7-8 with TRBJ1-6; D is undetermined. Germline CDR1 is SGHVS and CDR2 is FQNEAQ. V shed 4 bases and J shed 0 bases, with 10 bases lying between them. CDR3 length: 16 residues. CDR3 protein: CASSSGRSSYNSPLHF. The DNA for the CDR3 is TGTGCCAGCAGCTCCGGTCGGAGCTCCTATAATTCACCCCTCCACTTT. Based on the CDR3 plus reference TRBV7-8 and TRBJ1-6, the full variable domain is GAGVSQSPRYKVAKRGQDVALRCDPISGHVSLFWYQQALGQGPEFLTYFQNEAQLDKSGLPSDRFFAERPEGSVSTLKIQRTQQEDSAVYLCASSSGRSSYNSPLHFGNGTRLTVT.

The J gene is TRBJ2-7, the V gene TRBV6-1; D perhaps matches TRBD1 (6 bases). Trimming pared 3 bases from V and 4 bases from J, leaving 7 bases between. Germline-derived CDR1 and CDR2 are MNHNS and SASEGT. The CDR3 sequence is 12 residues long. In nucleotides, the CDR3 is TGTGCCAGCAGTGAGACAGGATACGAGCAGTACTTC. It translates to CASSETGYEQYF.